These 11 T cell receptor beta chains were sequenced from one sample in a study of T cell repertoires in cytomegalovirus infection. Antigen specificity for these receptors is unknown. From the reads, TCRdb called clonotypes with MiXCR, one entry per CDR3 protein. The sample has approximately 990,000 distinct CDR3 sequences; approximately 31% are singletons. The source material was cultured CD8+ T cells from PBMCs, sampled from culture after CMV antigen stimulation. The receptors come from a human donor in good health (CMV status not recorded). Some clones in this sample may be carry-over from other donors' samples.

V is TRBV2 and J is TRBJ1-5; D call uncertain. V was shortened by 2 bases and J by 4 bases, with 9 bases between the two germline ends. The germline gives CDR1 SNHLY, CDR2 FYNNEI. This CDR3 comprises 14 residues. The CDR3 region has the DNA TGTGCCAGCAGTGAATTCTCCCCAAATCAGCCCCAGCATTTT. Residues: CASSEFSPNQPQHF.

The genes are TRBV28 and TRBJ1-5; 8 bases agree with TRBD1. The CDR3 loop spans 16 amino acids. The V and J ends lost 6 bases and 0 bases, in that order; junction bases with no gene match: 7. CDR1 and CDR2 from the germline V gene are MDHEN and SYDVKM. This CDR3 is CASRGQVFYSNQPQHF. The CDR3 DNA reads as TGTGCCAGCAGGGGACAGGTTTTCTATAGCAATCAGCCCCAGCATTTT.

The genes are TRBV28 and TRBJ1-6; D not certain. Germline V CDR1 and CDR2: MDHEN, SYDVKM. The CDR3 runs to 17 residues. Trimming pared 3 bases from V and 4 bases from J, leaving 16 bases between. The CDR3 here is CASSLVRIPTYNSPLHF. CDR3 DNA sequence: TGTGCCAGCAGTTTGGTCAGGATCCCTACATATAATTCACCCCTCCACTTT.

This clonotype was recorded a few times. V is TRBV6-6 and J is TRBJ2-3, with 8 bases that match TRBD1. V shed 6 bases and J 6 bases; nucleotides not matched to a gene: 11. Germline V gives CDR1 MNHNY, CDR2 SVGAGI (reference sequence). The CDR3 is made up of 15 amino acids. CDR3 sequence (DNA): TGTGCCAGCAGGCACTTTAACAGGGGGACGGATACGCAGTATTTT. Translation: CASRHFNRGTDTQYF.

At least ten counts were recorded for this clonotype. The chain employs TRBV7-9 and TRBJ1-1; TRBD1 might be the D (6 bases). V was clipped by 2 bases and J by 7 bases, with 17 bases between them. In germline, CDR1 is SEHNR, CDR2 FQNEAQ (reference sequence). CDR3 length: 15 residues. The CDR3 sequence: CASSLLKDSTNEAFF. CDR3 bases: TGTGCCAGCAGCTTACTCAAGGACAGTACGAATGAAGCTTTCTTT.

The rearrangement uses TRBV6-2 or TRBV6-3 and TRBJ2-3; 9 nucleotides match TRBD2. Per the germline V gene, CDR1 is MNHEY and CDR2 is SVGEGT. The CDR3 is 16 residues long. With 2 bases clipped from V and 5 bases from J, the junction kept 8 bases outside the gene matches. CDR3 bases: TGTGCCAGCAGTTACCCAGAAGCGGGAGGTGGAGATACGCAGTATTTT. Translation: CASSYPEAGGGDTQYF.

As concerns this clonotype: This may be a read error, as it is one base from a much larger clone. The chain carries TRBV7-2 and TRBJ2-7; TRBD1 is a possible D gene (6 bases). The CDR3 sequence is 14 residues long. Looked up from germline, CDR1 is SGHTA and CDR2 is FQGNSA. The CDR3 loop is CASNLPTGTYEQYV. CDR3 DNA sequence: TGTGCCAGCAACTTACCTACAGGGACCTACGAGCAGTACGTC.

The genes are TRBV7-6 and TRBJ2-7; tentative D call: TRBD2 (5 bases). CDR1 is SGHVS and CDR2 is FNYEAQ in the germline V gene. The V end was cut by 10 bases, the J end by 3 bases, with 16 bases between. This CDR3 contains 13 residues. The CDR3 DNA sequence: TGTGCCACTCGGGGTCGACGAAACTACGAGCAGTACTTC. It translates to CATRGRRNYEQYF.

About this clonotype: A much larger clone lies one base from this, so it may be a read error. This chain links TRBV27 with TRBJ2-1, with 7 bases lining up with TRBD2. CDR1 is MNHEY, CDR2 SMNVEV, per germline (reference sequence). The CDR3 totals 11 residues. J gave up 6 bases and V 8 bases, and 1 base lay outside the gene matches. The DNA of the CDR3 is TGTGCCAGCTGGGAGGGCAATGAGCAGTTCTTC. Residues: CASWEGNEQFF.

The chain carries TRBV4-3 and TRBJ1-1; tentative D call: TRBD1 (6 bases). Trimming stripped 3 bases from V and 5 bases from J, with 13 bases between. Germline V gene data show CDR1 as LGHNA and CDR2 as YSLEER. This CDR3 region has 14 residues. CDR3 nucleotides: TGCGCCAGCAGCCAGGATACCGGGACAACTGAAGCTTTCTTT. Protein product: CASSQDTGTTEAFF.

In its sample, this clonotype was seen a few times. The chain employs TRBV19 and TRBJ2-1; no clear D gene. CDR1 LNHDA and CDR2 SQIVND come from the germline V gene (reference sequence). The CDR3 is 12 amino acids. Trimming stripped 6 bases from V and 8 bases from J, with 11 bases between. This CDR3 is CASRSRLDEQFF. The CDR3 DNA is TGTGCCAGTAGATCTAGGCTGGATGAGCAGTTCTTC.